The source of this TCR beta chain is a study of blood T cell repertoires in COVID-19. Study-wide background: Some COVID-19 samples were acute and others convalescent; all came from the United States, Italy and Spain.

V trimming: 3 bases; J trimming: 3 bases; junction bases outside the gene matches: 5. The CDR3 extends over 14 amino acids. Germline V gene sequence: CDR1 KGHSH, CDR2 LQKENI. Measured with immunoSEQ multiplex PCR; TCRdb has only the in-frame clones, and not every one. Among 100,000 to 150,000 clones listed, roughly four fifths were seen once. The clonotype was recovered from a man between 60 and 70 years old with acute or convalescent COVID-19. Material: peripheral blood. The rearrangement uses TRBV18 and TRBJ2-7; 7 nucleotides line up with TRBD1. CDR3 coding DNA: TGTGCCAGCTCACCGGGGACAGTTTACTACGAGCAGTACTTC. Its translation is CASSPGTVYYEQYF.